This note documents a single T cell receptor (beta chain) sequence. The antigen remains undetermined. These data originate in a study of OX40 agonist ivuxolimab in advanced cancers. Study-wide context: Partial responses were achieved by three patients: one hepatocellular carcinoma, two cutaneous melanoma.

Study results and limitations: Relatively little clonal expansion, among the lowest observed, appeared in partial responders at 0.1-3.0 mg/kg.

The J segment lost 4 bases and the V segment lost 6 bases, leaving 5 bases of the junction unmatched. This CDR3 region has 13 residues. Germline V gives CDR1 SGHTA, CDR2 FQGNSA. Libraries were prepared by immunoSEQ multiplex PCR; TCRdb keeps only in-frame clonotypes and omits some of them. In the table there are around 80,000 clones, 70% to 90% of which are singletons. Sequenced here: CD4+ or CD8+ T cells sorted from blood, sampled in a trial of the OX40 agonist ivuxolimab. The chain has TRBV7-2 and TRBJ1-1; 7 positions agree with TRBD1. The receptor's source is an adult with an advanced solid tumor such as melanoma, head and neck, liver or kidney cancer. Here the CDR3 DNA reads TGTGCCAGCAGACTAGACAGGGTCACTGAAGCTTTCTTT. This translates into CASRLDRVTEAFF. The variable domain in full, with the rest retrieved from reference TRBV7-2 and TRBJ1-1, is GAGVSQSPSNKVTEKGKDVELRCDPISGHTALYWYRQSLGQGLEFLIYFQGNSAPDKSGLPSDRFSAERTGGSVSTLTIQRTQQEDSAVYLCASRLDRVTEAFFGQGTRLTVV.